The 10 T cell receptor beta chains in this list originate from one sample, sequenced in a study of T-cell memory formation after mild COVID-19. TCRdb recomputed calls from the 5' RACE reads with MiXCR, one row per CDR3 protein. The sample holds 350,000 to 450,000 distinct CDR3 sequences, 24% seen once. Input material: PBMCs or a T cell subset sorted from them (not recorded which). Receptors originate from an adult woman who had mild COVID-19 (a few samples of this study predate the infection). Cell type and time point are not known.

This clonotype was seen only a few times. The chain couples TRBV7-9 to TRBJ2-1; weak D call: TRBD2 (6 bases). V shed 5 bases and J shed 8 bases, with 16 bases lying between them. The CDR3 covers 14 residues. Germline V lookup: CDR1 SEHNR, CDR2 FQNEAQ (reference sequence). CDR3 DNA sequence: TGTGCCAGCAGCATAGACAGTGGAGGGCATGAGCAGTTCTTC. Translating it yields CASSIDSGGHEQFF.

The V gene is TRBV20-1, the J gene TRBJ2-7; perhaps TRBD2 as D (8 bases). CDR1 is DFQATT and CDR2 is SNEGSKA in the germline V gene (reference sequence). Trimming removed 0 bases at V and 2 bases at J, with 20 bases between. This CDR3 is built from 17 residues. Written as DNA, the CDR3 is TGCAGTGCTAGAGATCCGGACAGGACTAGCCTACCCTACGAGCAGTACTTC. Its translation: CSARDPDRTSLPYEQYF.

CDR3 DNA: TGTGCCTGGACCATGACCGGGACAGGGGGTGGCTACACCTTC. This encodes CAWTMTGTGGGYTF. The chain recombines TRBV30 with TRBJ1-2, with 11 bases lining up with TRBD1. CDR1 is GTSNPN and CDR2 is SVGIG in the germline V gene (reference sequence). V was pared by 4 bases and J by 7 bases, with 8 bases of the junction left unmatched. The CDR3 sequence is 14 residues long.

This clonotype has more than one count but fewer than ten. V usage is TRBV20-1 and J usage is TRBJ2-3, with 8 bases lining up with TRBD2. Germline assignment: CDR1 DFQATT and CDR2 SNEGSKA (reference sequence). The CDR3 has 15 amino acids. V trimming: 3 bases; J trimming: 5 bases; junction bases outside the gene matches: 10. CDR3 nucleotide sequence: TGCAGTGCTAGTCCACTAGCGGAGAGTGGAGATACGCAGTATTTT. Its protein product is CSASPLAESGDTQYF.

This clonotype appeared many times. The chain links TRBV7-9 to TRBJ1-2; TRBD1 might be the D (5 bases). The CDR3 contains 15 residues. Germline loops: CDR1 SEHNR, CDR2 FQNEAQ (reference sequence). Trimming took 5 bases from V and 2 from J, leaving 15 bases between them. In DNA, the CDR3 is TGTGCCAGCAGCCCTCAGGGAGGGGCGAACTATGGCTACACCTTC. It specifies CASSPQGGANYGYTF.

J is TRBJ2-2 and V is TRBV28, with 10 bases matching TRBD1. V lost 6 bases and J lost 2; bases outside the gene matches: 6. Germline values: CDR1 MDHEN, CDR2 SYDVKM. This CDR3 region has 16 residues. The CDR3 region has the DNA TGTGCCAGCAGATCAGACAGGGGGCTTAACACCGGGGAGCTGTTTTTT. It specifies CASRSDRGLNTGELFF. Together with reference TRBV28 and TRBJ2-2, the CDR3 gives the full variable domain: DVKVTQSSRYLVKRTGEKVFLECVQDMDHENMFWYRQDPGLGLRLIYFSYDVKMKEKGDIPEGYSVSREKKERFSLILESASTNQTSMYLCASRSDRGLNTGELFFGEGSRLTVL.

This clonotype was observed a handful of times. The rearrangement joins TRBV7-3 to TRBJ2-1, with D hard to call. Germline values: CDR1 SGHTA, CDR2 FQGTGA. V shed 5 bases and J shed 9 bases, with 11 bases lying between them. This CDR3 is built from 12 residues. The CDR3 DNA follows: TGTGCCAGCAGCCAACAAGTTGGTGAGCAGTTCTTC. This translates into CASSQQVGEQFF.

The chain has TRBV15 and TRBJ2-2; D is undetermined. CDR1 and CDR2 (germline): LNHNV, YYDKDF (reference sequence). V lost 0 bases to trimming and J lost 0 bases, with 5 bases between them. This CDR3 has 15 amino acids. CDR3: CATSRDRPNTGELFF. The DNA for the CDR3 is TGTGCCACCAGCAGAGACAGGCCGAACACCGGGGAGCTGTTTTTT.

The chain couples TRBV5-1 to TRBJ1-5, with unresolved D. The V end lost 0 bases, the J end lost 5 bases, and 12 bases lay between the germline ends. Germline-derived CDR1 and CDR2 are SGHRS and YFSETQ. The CDR3 is made up of 15 amino acids. Here the CDR3 reads CASSLDGEGYQPQHF. CDR3 nucleotides: TGCGCCAGCAGCTTGGACGGTGAAGGGTATCAGCCCCAGCATTTT.

The CDR3 DNA reads as TGCGCCAGCAGCCAGGCAAGGGGACCCTACGAGCAGTACTTC. It yields the protein CASSQARGPYEQYF. The chain carries TRBV4-1 and TRBJ2-7; tentatively, D is TRBD1 or TRBD2 (5 bases each). V was pared by 3 bases and J by 2 bases, with 11 bases between. The CDR3 sequence is 14 residues long. Germline CDR1 and CDR2: MGHRA and YSYEKL.